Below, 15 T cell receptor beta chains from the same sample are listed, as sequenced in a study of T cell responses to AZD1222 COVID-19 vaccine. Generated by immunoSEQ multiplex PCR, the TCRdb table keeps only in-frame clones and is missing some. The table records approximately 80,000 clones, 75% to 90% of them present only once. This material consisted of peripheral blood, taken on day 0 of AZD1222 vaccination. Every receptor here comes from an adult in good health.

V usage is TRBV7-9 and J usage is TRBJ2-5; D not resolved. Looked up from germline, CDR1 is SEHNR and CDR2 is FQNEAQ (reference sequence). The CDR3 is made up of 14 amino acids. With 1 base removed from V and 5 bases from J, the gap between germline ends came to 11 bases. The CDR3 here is CASSLVAIVETQYF. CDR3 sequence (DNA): TGTGCCAGCAGCTTAGTAGCAATTGTTGAGACCCAGTACTTC.

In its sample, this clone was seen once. The CDR3 sequence is CASSRTGISGNTIYF. CDR3 nucleotides: TGTGCCAGCAGCCGGACAGGGATCTCTGGAAACACCATATATTTT. The chain couples TRBV7-9 to TRBJ1-3, with 8 bases aligning to TRBD1. CDR3 length: 15 amino acids. Germline CDR1 SEHNR, CDR2 FQNEAQ (reference sequence). The V segment lost 5 bases and the J segment 0 bases; nucleotides outside the gene matches: 3.

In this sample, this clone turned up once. CDR3 sequence: CASSLEGAGGGNEQFF. The CDR3 DNA reads as TGTGCCAGCAGCTTAGAGGGGGCGGGAGGTGGGAATGAGCAGTTCTTC. This sequence joins TRBV13 and TRBJ2-1; tentative D call: TRBD2 (8 bases). Trimming left V 1 base short and J 7 bases short, with 17 bases between. CDR3 size: 16 residues. Per the germline V gene, CDR1 is PRHDT and CDR2 is FYEKMQ (reference sequence).

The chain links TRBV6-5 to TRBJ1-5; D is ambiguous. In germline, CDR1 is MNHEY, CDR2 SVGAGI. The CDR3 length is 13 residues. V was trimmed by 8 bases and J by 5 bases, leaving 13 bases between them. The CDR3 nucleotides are TGTGCCAGCTCGGCCGGGAAGGATCAGCCCCAGCATTTT. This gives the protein CASSAGKDQPQHF.

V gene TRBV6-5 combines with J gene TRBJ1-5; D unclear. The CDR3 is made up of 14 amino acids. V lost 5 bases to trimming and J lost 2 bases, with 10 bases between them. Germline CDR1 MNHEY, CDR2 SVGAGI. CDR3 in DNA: TGTGCCAGCAGTCAAAGCGGTCGCAATCAGCCCCAGCATTTT. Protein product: CASSQSGRNQPQHF.

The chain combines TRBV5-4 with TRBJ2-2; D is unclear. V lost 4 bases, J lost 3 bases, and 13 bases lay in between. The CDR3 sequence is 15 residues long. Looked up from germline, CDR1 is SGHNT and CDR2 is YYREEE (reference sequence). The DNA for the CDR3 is TGTGCCAGCAGCATTGGTGGCCCCTACACCGGGGAGCTGTTTTTT. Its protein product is CASSIGGPYTGELFF.

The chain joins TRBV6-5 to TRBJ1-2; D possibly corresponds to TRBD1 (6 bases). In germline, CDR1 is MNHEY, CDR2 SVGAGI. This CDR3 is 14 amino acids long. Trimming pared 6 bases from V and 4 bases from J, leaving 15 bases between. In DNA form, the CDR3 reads TGTGCCAGCAGGGGGGGCCTATCTAGCTATGGCTACACCTTC. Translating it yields CASRGGLSSYGYTF.

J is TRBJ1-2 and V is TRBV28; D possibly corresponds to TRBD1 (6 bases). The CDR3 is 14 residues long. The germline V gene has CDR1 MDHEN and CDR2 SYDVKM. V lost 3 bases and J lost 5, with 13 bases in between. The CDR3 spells CASSFTRQAYGYTF. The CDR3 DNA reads TGTGCCAGCAGTTTCACGAGACAGGCTTATGGCTACACCTTC.

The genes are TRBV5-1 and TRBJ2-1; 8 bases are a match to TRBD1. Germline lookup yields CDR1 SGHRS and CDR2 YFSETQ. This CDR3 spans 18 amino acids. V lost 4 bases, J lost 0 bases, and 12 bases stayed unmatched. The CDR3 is CASSPIVSGTGSYNEQFF. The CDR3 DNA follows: TGCGCCAGCAGCCCCATAGTTTCCGGGACAGGCTCCTACAATGAGCAGTTCTTC.

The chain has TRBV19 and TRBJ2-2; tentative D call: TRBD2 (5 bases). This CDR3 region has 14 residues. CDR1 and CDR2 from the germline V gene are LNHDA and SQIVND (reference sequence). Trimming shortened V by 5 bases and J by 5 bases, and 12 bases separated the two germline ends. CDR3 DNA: TGTGCCAGTAGTTCAGGACTGAGAACCGGGGAGCTGTTTTTT. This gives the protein CASSSGLRTGELFF.

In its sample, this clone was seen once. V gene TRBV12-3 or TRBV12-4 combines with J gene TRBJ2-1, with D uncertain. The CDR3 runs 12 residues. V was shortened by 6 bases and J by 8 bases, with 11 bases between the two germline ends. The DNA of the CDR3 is TGTGCCAGCAGGGGGTTAGTCGATGAGCAGTTCTTC. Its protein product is CASRGLVDEQFF.

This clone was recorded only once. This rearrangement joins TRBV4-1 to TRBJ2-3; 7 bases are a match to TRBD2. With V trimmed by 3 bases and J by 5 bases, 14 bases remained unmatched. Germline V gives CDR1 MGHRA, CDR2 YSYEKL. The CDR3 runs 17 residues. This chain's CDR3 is CASSHPGRRELGDTQYF. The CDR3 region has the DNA TGCGCCAGCAGCCACCCTGGAAGGCGGGAGTTAGGAGATACGCAGTATTTT.

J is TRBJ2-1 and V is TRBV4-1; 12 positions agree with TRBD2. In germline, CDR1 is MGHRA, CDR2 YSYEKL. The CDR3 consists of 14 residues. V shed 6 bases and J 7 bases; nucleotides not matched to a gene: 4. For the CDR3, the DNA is TGCGCCAGCAGACCGGGACTAGCGGGTAATGAGCAGTTCTTC. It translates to CASRPGLAGNEQFF.

CDR3 nucleotide sequence: TGTGCCAGCACCATGGGACTAGCGGGAGGGGTAGATACGCAGTATTTT. Amino acid sequence: CASTMGLAGGVDTQYF. This rearrangement joins TRBV7-3 to TRBJ2-3; 16 bases align to TRBD2. After removal of 7 bases from V and 5 bases from J, the junction contained 6 bases not matched to a gene. Germline loops: CDR1 SGHTA, CDR2 FQGTGA. The CDR3 consists of 16 residues.

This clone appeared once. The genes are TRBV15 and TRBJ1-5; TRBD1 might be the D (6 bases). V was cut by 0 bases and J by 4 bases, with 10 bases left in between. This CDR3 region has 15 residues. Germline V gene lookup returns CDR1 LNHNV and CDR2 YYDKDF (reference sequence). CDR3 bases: TGTGCCACCAGCAGAGATGGGGACATTAATCAGCCCCAGCATTTT. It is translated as CATSRDGDINQPQHF.